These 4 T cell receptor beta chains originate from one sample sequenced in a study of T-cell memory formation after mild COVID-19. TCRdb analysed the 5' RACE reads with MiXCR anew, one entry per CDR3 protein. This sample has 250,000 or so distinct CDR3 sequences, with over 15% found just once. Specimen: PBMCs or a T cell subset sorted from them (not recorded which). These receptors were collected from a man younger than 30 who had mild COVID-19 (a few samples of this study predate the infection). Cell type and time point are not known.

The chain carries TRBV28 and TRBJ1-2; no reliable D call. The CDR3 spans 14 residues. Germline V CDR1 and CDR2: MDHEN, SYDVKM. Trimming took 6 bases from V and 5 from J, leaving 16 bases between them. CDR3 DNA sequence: TGTGCCAGCAGCACGAGCGGGTCCGGATATGGCTACACCTTC. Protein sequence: CASSTSGSGYGYTF.

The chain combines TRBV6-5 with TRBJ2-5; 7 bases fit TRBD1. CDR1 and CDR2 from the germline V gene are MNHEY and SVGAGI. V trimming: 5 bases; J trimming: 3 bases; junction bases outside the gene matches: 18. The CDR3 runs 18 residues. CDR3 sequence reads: CASSPYGITGEKEETQYF. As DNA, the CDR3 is TGTGCCAGCAGTCCCTATGGAATTACAGGGGAGAAGGAAGAGACCCAGTACTTC.

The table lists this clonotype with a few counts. Here the CDR3 reads CASSPQVQETQYF. The CDR3 DNA reads as TGTGCCAGCAGCCCTCAGGTGCAAGAGACCCAGTACTTC. The chain recombines TRBV7-9 with TRBJ2-5; D unclear. CDR3 size: 13 residues. The germline V and J ends were trimmed by 5 bases and 2 bases, with 9 bases remaining between them. Per the germline V gene, CDR1 is SEHNR and CDR2 is FQNEAQ (reference sequence).

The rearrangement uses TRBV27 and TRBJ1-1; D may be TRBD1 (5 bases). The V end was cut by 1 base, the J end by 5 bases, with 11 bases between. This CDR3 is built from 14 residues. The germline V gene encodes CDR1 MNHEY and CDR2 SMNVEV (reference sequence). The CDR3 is CASSLWGLATEAFF. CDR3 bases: TGTGCCAGCAGTTTATGGGGCCTTGCGACTGAAGCTTTCTTT.